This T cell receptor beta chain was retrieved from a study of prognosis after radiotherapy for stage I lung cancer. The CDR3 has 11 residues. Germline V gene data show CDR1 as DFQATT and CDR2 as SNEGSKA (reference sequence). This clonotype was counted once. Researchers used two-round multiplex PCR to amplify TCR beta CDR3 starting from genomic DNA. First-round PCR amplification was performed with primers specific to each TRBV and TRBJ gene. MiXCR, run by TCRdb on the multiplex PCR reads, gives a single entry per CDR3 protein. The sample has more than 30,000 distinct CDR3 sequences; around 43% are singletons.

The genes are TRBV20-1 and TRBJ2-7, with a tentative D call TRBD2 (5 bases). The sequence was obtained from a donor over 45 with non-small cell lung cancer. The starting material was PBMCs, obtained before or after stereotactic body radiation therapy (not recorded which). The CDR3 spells CCTEGNDEQYF. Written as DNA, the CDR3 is TGCTGTACTGAGGGTAACGACGAGCAGTACTTC.